These 24 T cell receptor beta chains originate from one sample sequenced in a study of CD8+CD57+ T cells in acquired aplastic anemia. Whoever was chosen for sequencing had shown CD8+CD57+ cell expansion by flow cytometry. TCR beta VDJ combinations and CDR3 sequences were profiled from genomic DNA. TCRdb independently ran MiXCR on the reads; one entry per CDR3 protein. The sample lists roughly 250,000 distinct CDR3 sequences, around half seen once, with over 7.5% in the top ten. The sample was sorted CD4+, CD8+, or CD8+CD57+ T cells (not recorded which) from PBMCs. The receptors derive from a human donor with aplastic anemia.

This clonotype was detected ten times or more. The V call is TRBV28, the J call TRBJ2-7; unclear D gene. The V end lost 4 bases, the J end lost 3 bases, and 13 bases lay between the germline ends. The CDR3 extends over 14 amino acids. From germline, CDR1 is MDHEN and CDR2 SYDVKM. CDR3 amino acids: CASSYRGRNYEQYF. Written as DNA, the CDR3 is TGTGCCAGCAGTTACCGAGGTCGGAACTACGAGCAGTACTTC.

J is TRBJ2-5 and V is TRBV10-3; 15 positions match TRBD2. Germline V lookup: CDR1 ENHRY, CDR2 SYGVKD. The CDR3 runs 16 residues. Trimming at V came to 10 bases and at J to 5 bases, leaving 11 bases not matched to a gene. CDR3 nucleotides: TGTGCCAGCGGGCGGACTAGCGGGGGGGCGAGTGAGACCCAGTACTTC. The encoded protein is CASGRTSGGASETQYF.

With regard to this clonotype: A much larger clone differs from this one at a single base, so this may be a read error. V usage is TRBV4-3 and J usage is TRBJ2-3, with a weak D call TRBD2 (6 bases). The CDR3 spans 14 residues. CDR1 and CDR2 (germline): LGHNA, YSLEER. CDR3 DNA: TGCGCCAGCGGCCAAGATGTGACTAGAGGTACGCAGTATTTT. Its protein is CASGQDVTRGTQYF.

The rearrangement joins TRBV7-9 to TRBJ2-5; D gene ambiguous. The CDR3 is 14 residues long. V was cut by 5 bases and J by 2 bases, with 12 bases left in between. Germline CDR1 and CDR2: SEHNR and FQNEAQ (reference sequence). Here the CDR3 reads CASSRTMGQETQYF. As DNA, the CDR3 is TGTGCCAGCAGCCGCACGATGGGGCAAGAGACCCAGTACTTC.

This clonotype was seen at least ten times. The chain recombines TRBV10-2 with TRBJ2-7; TRBD2 is a possible D gene (5 bases). Germline V gene lookup returns CDR1 WSHSY and CDR2 SAAADI. V shed 6 bases and J shed 3 bases, with 12 bases lying between them. The CDR3 runs to 13 residues. The CDR3 bases are TGCGCCAGCAGCCGGGAACACCGCTACGAGCAGTACTTC. It is translated as CASSREHRYEQYF.

This clonotype was observed many times. The CDR3 DNA sequence: TGTGCCACCAGCAGAGAAGGATCCGGGACTAGTGTTTCTGAGCAGTTCTTC. Translation: CATSREGSGTSVSEQFF. The chain carries TRBV15 and TRBJ2-1; TRBD2 matches 8 bases. V lost 0 bases and J lost 9; bases outside the gene matches: 13. The CDR3 consists of 17 residues. Germline V CDR1 and CDR2: LNHNV, YYDKDF (reference sequence).

This chain links TRBV2 with TRBJ1-6; 7 bases align to TRBD1. Germline CDR1 reads SNHLY; CDR2 reads FYNNEI. V lost 6 bases, J lost 5 bases, and 1 base stayed unmatched. This CDR3 has 13 amino acids. The CDR3 here is CASRQGNNSPLHF. CDR3 nucleotide sequence: TGTGCCAGCAGACAGGGGAATAATTCACCCCTCCACTTT.

This clonotype was seen a few times. The chain couples TRBV4-3 to TRBJ2-2; maybe TRBD2 (6 bases). The length of the CDR3 is 17 residues. Per germline, CDR1 LGHNA and CDR2 YSLEER. Trimming removed 0 bases from V and 7 bases from J, with 18 bases in between. The CDR3 nucleotides are TGCGCCAGCAGCCAAGATCCTCCGGGGCCGGGGGACGGGGAGCTGTTTTTT. Residues: CASSQDPPGPGDGELFF.

CDR3 protein: CATSRETGGRGGETQYF. The CDR3 nucleotides are TGTGCCACCAGCAGAGAAACTGGAGGGAGGGGTGGAGAGACCCAGTACTTC. The rearrangement links TRBV15 to TRBJ2-5; 7 nucleotides match TRBD2. The V segment lost 0 bases and the J segment 4 bases; nucleotides outside the gene matches: 11. The CDR3 is 17 amino acids. Per the germline V gene, CDR1 is LNHNV and CDR2 is YYDKDF (reference sequence).

The table lists this clonotype with many counts. The V and J genes are TRBV9 and TRBJ1-1; D unclear. The V end was cut by 2 bases, the J end by 5 bases, with 13 bases between. Germline CDR1 SGDLS, CDR2 YYNGEE. The CDR3 is 14 amino acids. The CDR3 spells CASSVRGDRTEAFF. The CDR3 coding sequence is TGTGCCAGCAGCGTCCGGGGAGATAGGACTGAAGCTTTCTTT. The full variable domain, its missing parts supplied by reference TRBV9 and TRBJ1-1, is DSGVTQTPKHLITATGQRVTLRCSPRSGDLSVYWYQQSLDQGLQFLIQYYNGEERAKGNILERFSAQQFPDLHSELNLSSLELGDSALYFCASSVRGDRTEAFFGQGTRLTVV.

This clonotype showed up many times. The J gene is TRBJ2-7, the V gene TRBV19, with TRBD1 matching over 7 bases. The CDR3 covers 16 residues. Germline CDR1 LNHDA, CDR2 SQIVND (reference sequence). The V gene end was trimmed by 0 bases and the J gene end by 3 bases; junction bases not matched to a gene: 8. The CDR3 is CASSIDGTALDYEQYF. CDR3 nucleotides: TGTGCCAGTAGTATAGACGGGACAGCACTCGACTACGAGCAGTACTTC.

The rearrangement joins TRBV15 to TRBJ2-3; 10 bases line up with TRBD2. V shed 2 bases, J shed 2 bases, and the junction held 4 bases outside the gene matches. This CDR3 comprises 16 residues. Germline-derived CDR1 and CDR2 are LNHNV and YYDKDF (reference sequence). The CDR3 here is CATSRHGLADTDTQYF. The CDR3 DNA is TGTGCCACCAGCAGACACGGACTAGCGGACACAGATACGCAGTATTTT.

Comment on this clonotype: A much bigger clone sits one base away, suggesting this may be a read error. This chain joins TRBV7-2 and TRBJ2-3; D call uncertain. The CDR3 is 16 amino acids. Per the germline V gene, CDR1 is SGHTA and CDR2 is FQGNSA. Trimming cost V 4 bases and J 0 bases, with 14 bases left between them. CDR3 in DNA: TGTGCCAGCAGCTACTTTATGGTACCTAGCACAGATACGCAGTATTTT. It yields the protein CASSYFMVPSTDTQYF. The full variable domain, in which reference TRBV7-2 and TRBJ2-3 provide the parts outside the CDR3, is GAGVSQSPSNKVTEKGKDVELRCDPISGHTALYWYRQSLGQGLEFLIYFQGNSAPDKSGLPSDRFSAERTGGSVSTLTIQRTQQEDSAVYLCASSYFMVPSTDTQYFGPGTRLTVL.

A note on this clonotype: This CDR3 is missing its conserved last phenylalanine or tryptophan, likely due to a read error. This chain connects TRBV15 to TRBJ2-1, with 13 bases lining up with TRBD2. The ends lost 5 bases at V and 0 bases at J; junction bases unmatched: 7. CDR3 length: 18 residues. Germline loops: CDR1 LNHNV, CDR2 YYDKDF (reference sequence). The CDR3 nucleotides are TGTGCCACCAGCTGGGGACTAGCGGGGCTAAGCTCCTACAATGAGCAGTTCCTC. Its protein product is CATSWGLAGLSSYNEQFL.

Many counts were recorded for this clonotype. V and J are TRBV13 and TRBJ2-7; a weak D match, TRBD2 (6 bases). The CDR3 is made up of 15 amino acids. The V end was cut by 4 bases, the J end by 1 base, with 14 bases between. Germline V lookup: CDR1 PRHDT, CDR2 FYEKMQ (reference sequence). CDR3 coding DNA: TGTGCCAGCAGCTCCCCGGGACTCCCATCCTACGAGCAGTACTTC. This codes for CASSSPGLPSYEQYF.

This clonotype was picked up many times. The chain combines TRBV4-1 with TRBJ2-7; the D is unclear. Trimming shortened V by 0 bases and J by 4 bases, and 7 bases separated the two germline ends. The CDR3 totals 13 residues. Per germline, CDR1 MGHRA and CDR2 YSYEKL. CDR3 in DNA: TGCGCCAGCAGCCAAGATTGGGGATACGAGCAGTACTTC. Amino acid sequence: CASSQDWGYEQYF.

This clonotype was seen repeatedly, ten times or more. A much larger clone sits a single nucleotide away, making a read error possible. This chain uses TRBV7-9 with TRBJ2-1; tentatively, D is TRBD2 (6 bases). In germline, CDR1 is SEHNR, CDR2 FQNEAQ (reference sequence). The length of the CDR3 is 11 residues. CDR3 region: CASRVTGESSF. The DNA of the CDR3 is TGTGCCAGCAGGGTAACGGGGGAGTCGTCCTTC.

This clonotype was seen once. The V call is TRBV20-1, the J call TRBJ2-6, with 7 bases fitting TRBD1. CDR1 and CDR2 from the germline V gene are DFQATT and SNEGSKA (reference sequence). The CDR3 runs 16 residues. J was trimmed by 1 base and V by 3 bases; bases with no gene match: 6. CDR3 in amino acids: CSASTGEISGANVLTF. The CDR3 DNA sequence: TGCAGTGCTAGTACAGGGGAAATATCTGGGGCCAACGTCCTGACTTTC.

This clonotype was seen at least ten times. The rearrangement links TRBV19 to TRBJ1-6, with D perhaps TRBD1 (5 bases). From germline, CDR1 is LNHDA and CDR2 SQIVND (reference sequence). V was shortened by 5 bases and J by 3 bases, with 11 bases between the two germline ends. CDR3 length: 15 amino acids. The CDR3 is CASSQGPNYNSPLHF. The DNA for the CDR3 is TGTGCCAGTAGTCAGGGACCGAACTATAATTCACCCCTCCACTTT. The complete variable domain, with remaining parts taken from reference TRBV19 and TRBJ1-6, reads DGGITQSPKYLFRKEGQNVTLSCEQNLNHDAMYWYRQDPGQGLRLIYYSQIVNDFQKGDIAEGYSVSREKKESFPLTVTSAQKNPTAFYLCASSQGPNYNSPLHFGNGTRLTVT.

Ten or more counts support this clonotype. The chain combines TRBV15 with TRBJ1-5, with a weak D call TRBD1 (5 bases). The CDR3 runs to 14 residues. Trimming pared 1 base from V and 3 bases from J, leaving 7 bases between. CDR1 is LNHNV and CDR2 is YYDKDF in the germline V gene (reference sequence). CDR3 nucleotide sequence: TGTGCCACCAGCAGAGTGACAGCCAATCAGCCCCAGCATTTT. This translates into CATSRVTANQPQHF.

This clonotype was seen a handful of times. The V gene is TRBV12-5, the J gene TRBJ2-1; weak D call: TRBD2 (6 bases). Trimming stripped 5 bases from V and 2 bases from J, with 19 bases between. This CDR3 region has 17 residues. Germline assignment: CDR1 LGHNT and CDR2 FRNRAP. CDR3 sequence (DNA): TGTGCTAGTGGTCAAGACGTACCGGAGGGCCCCTACAATGAGCAGTTCTTC. It translates to CASGQDVPEGPYNEQFF.

This clonotype appeared a few times. This chain connects TRBV14 to TRBJ2-4, with TRBD1 as a possible D gene (6 bases). Looked up from germline, CDR1 is SGHDN and CDR2 is FVKESK. V gave up 1 base and J gave up 2 bases, with 18 bases separating them. The CDR3 is 18 amino acids. The CDR3 here is CASSQAVPRGTSKNIQYF. CDR3 sequence (DNA): TGTGCCAGCAGCCAAGCTGTGCCTAGAGGGACATCCAAAAACATTCAGTACTTC. The variable domain in full, completed from reference TRBV14 and TRBJ2-4, reads EAGVTQFPSHSVIEKGQTVTLRCDPISGHDNLYWYRRVMGKEIKFLLHFVKESKQDESGMPNNRFLAERTGGTYSTLKVQPAELEDSGVYFCASSQAVPRGTSKNIQYFGAGTRLSVL.

The chain carries TRBV2 and TRBJ2-3; no clear D gene. Germline V CDR1 and CDR2: SNHLY, FYNNEI. The CDR3 contains 12 residues. V lost 5 bases and J lost 4, with 7 bases in between. The CDR3 DNA reads TGTGCCAGCAGTCTAGAAGCAGATACGCAGTATTTT. Translating it yields CASSLEADTQYF.

In this sample, this clonotype turned up once. Sequence at one end of the junction differs from germline and may be a read error. This sequence joins TRBV19 and TRBJ2-7; a weak D match, TRBD1 (6 bases). Per the germline V gene, CDR1 is LNHDA and CDR2 is SQIVND (reference sequence). There are 13 residues in the CDR3. The CDR3 spells CAGSIDRTYEQYF. The CDR3 DNA sequence: TGTGCCGGTAGTATAGACAGGACGTACGAGCAGTACTTC.